This T cell receptor beta chain stems from a study of blood T cell repertoires in COVID-19. Study overall: Samples came from the United States, Italy and Spain, spanning acute and convalescent COVID-19. Sample material is recorded as cDNA or gDNA derived from T cells, B-cell-depleted T cells, or PBMCs.

As originally analysed: Researchers report that nucleated cell counts were estimated from reference gene primer amplification. Data came from immunoSEQ multiplex PCR; TCRdb stores just in-frame clones and leaves some out. D and trimming were read from the DNA, whereas the V and J calls and clone size are those reported in that table. The data contain roughly 80,000 clones, less than 90% of them singletons. The clonotype was recovered from a man aged 45-65 years with acute or convalescent COVID-19. Input material: peripheral blood.

This CDR3 is CASSSGGLKEQFF. Written as DNA, the CDR3 is TGTGCCAGCAGCTCGGGGGGGCTCAAAGAGCAGTTCTTC. V and J are TRBV11-3 and TRBJ2-1, with 8 bases fitting TRBD2. The CDR3 has 13 residues. Unmatched junction bases numbered 6, after V lost 4 bases and J lost 10 bases. CDR1 is SGHNT, CDR2 YENEEA, per germline.